The rows below give T cell receptor beta chains drawn from one sample of a study of monozygotic twins with inflammatory bowel disease. Reprocessing the 5' RACE reads, TCRdb reports a single entry for every CDR3 protein and omits DNA. The sample has approximately 390,000 distinct CDR3 sequences. The sample comprised blood. The receptors originated from a human donor with ulcerative colitis or Crohn's disease, or a healthy co-twin of an affected twin (not recorded which). CDR3s include the opening cysteine and the closing phenylalanine or tryptophan.

TRBV18	TRBJ2-1	CASSRGGGGYQSDEQFF
TRBV20-1	TRBJ2-1	CSAREVTGGLSYNEQFF
TRBV14	TRBJ2-5	CASSQRRGETQYF
TRBV29-1	TRBJ1-1	CSVERGPLEAFF
TRBV2	TRBJ2-1	CASSEVRGHNEQFF
TRBV18	TRBJ2-7	CASSPLGRGDYEQYF
TRBV15	TRBJ2-1	CATSRADGTGANEQFF
TRBV7-9	TRBJ1-2	CASSLNIGYGYTF
TRBV5-1	TRBJ2-7	CASSRTGQLFDEQYF
TRBV12-3/TRBV12-4	TRBJ2-5	CASSLRGSETQYF
TRBV11-2	TRBJ2-3	CASSRLPGTSGGITDTQYF
TRBV7-9	TRBJ1-5	CASSRGTNGNQPQHF
TRBV7-2	TRBJ2-7	CASSLVELSEQYF
TRBV27	TRBJ1-6	CASFRGLGSPLHF
TRBV10-3	TRBJ2-1	CAISEPSGGPMDNEQFF
TRBV7-9	TRBJ2-7	CASSSGPSGTYEQYF
TRBV20-1	TRBJ2-7	CSAREAPTPYEQYF
TRBV2	TRBJ2-2	CASTNRRDTGELFF
TRBV5-4	TRBJ2-7	CASSLRGASYEQYF
TRBV19	TRBJ2-7	CASSIPRDGNYEQYF
TRBV18	TRBJ1-5	CASSQGTGNQPQHF
TRBV20-1	TRBJ1-4	CSARYATNEKLFF
TRBV27	TRBJ2-3	CASSRILAMGYDTQYF
TRBV18	TRBJ2-5	CASSPDAGGPKTQYF
TRBV10-2	TRBJ1-2	CASSESAGIYGYTF
TRBV5-1	TRBJ1-4	CASGSGTGNEKLFF
TRBV28	TRBJ1-6	CATGHNSPLHF
TRBV6-5	TRBJ1-1	CASSHREGNTEAFF
TRBV5-4	TRBJ2-7	CASSPKEGYEQYF
TRBV15	TRBJ2-1	CATSTDSYNEQFF
TRBV12-3/TRBV12-4	TRBJ2-7	CASRLTGGYEQYF
TRBV3-1	TRBJ2-7	CASRPSGGDYEQYF
TRBV4-1	TRBJ2-1	CASSQDTGEQFF
TRBV3-1	TRBJ2-1	CASRRSGKNEQFF
TRBV5-1	TRBJ1-1	CASSSGQGPTTEAFF
TRBV3-1	TRBJ2-7	CASSQGQGPYEQYF
TRBV20-1	TRBJ1-1	CSAVNNRGNTEAFF
TRBV19	TRBJ2-5	CASSIDFRRFQETQYF
TRBV7-2	TRBJ1-1	CASSATIGTEAFF
TRBV12-3/TRBV12-4	TRBJ2-5	CASSPPTGSGETQYF
TRBV7-3	TRBJ1-3	CASSFDSGNTIYF
TRBV11-2	TRBJ1-2	CASSPGGQPQLANYGYTF
TRBV27	TRBJ2-7	CASSHQTASPSYEQYF
TRBV15	TRBJ2-5	CATSRETRTREGKETQYF
TRBV6-5	TRBJ2-5	CASSRALGETQYF
TRBV11-2	TRBJ1-1	CASSSQQGVGTEAFF
TRBV11-2	TRBJ2-1	CASSPTWARRDPFF
TRBV27	TRBJ2-1	CASSADRIYNEQFF
TRBV5-1	TRBJ2-3	CASSLGQLVPSTDTQYF
TRBV3-1	TRBJ2-5	CASSQLETQYF
TRBV30	TRBJ1-1	CAWSVGTGVTEAFF
TRBV6-4	TRBJ2-3	CASSEASGRRDTQYF
TRBV12-3/TRBV12-4	TRBJ1-5	CASRIDRFNQPQHF
TRBV15	TRBJ2-7	CATSRDLGISYEQYF
TRBV7-9	TRBJ2-3	CASSETRLVGDTQYF
TRBV19	TRBJ2-1	CASSRRGGVSYNEQFF
TRBV12-3/TRBV12-4	TRBJ2-4	CASSRSGQGGIQYF
TRBV27	TRBJ1-6	CASTLGSAMNSPLHF
TRBV12-3/TRBV12-4	TRBJ2-5	CASRSTGTETQYF
TRBV5-1	TRBJ2-1	CASSLGTGLAGGLYNEQFF